Listed here is a single T cell receptor (beta chain). Its antigen is unknown. Base qualities were left out, and no much larger clone turns up one base away. The collaborating institutions used their own protocols to collect whole blood in K2EDTA tubes. For TCRbeta analysis, collaborators shipped samples in one of three forms: frozen whole blood, isolated PBMCs, or DNA extracted from either of those sample types. After removal of 10 bases from V and 7 bases from J, the junction retains 11 bases not matched to a gene. Including cysteine and phenylalanine, the CDR3 has 14 amino acids. Here the CDR3 DNA is all that survives: 42 bases in frame from base 1. Looking up the germline V gene yields CDR1 SGHNT and CDR2 YENEEA. The immunoSEQ Assay, a bias-controlled multiplex PCR, was used to amplify TCRbeta CDR3 regions from genomic DNA. Concerning the study's data processing: Nucleated cell counts per sample were estimated from amplification of reference gene primers within the assay. To quantify the absolute abundance of each unique TCRbeta CDR3 rearrangement, sequence reads were collapsed and filtered. For each sample, productive Simpson clonality was calculated by taking the square root of Simpson's diversity index across productive rearrangements. This is the immuneACCESS table as TCRdb keeps it, with only in-frame sequences that have V and J called. A part of the clones is gone; compared with another copy, unresolved V genes explain less than half, and the rest is unexplained. V, J and clone size derive from that table, while D and trimming were established from the DNA sequence. The sample contains tens of thousands of clones, around 80% of them found a single time. Approximately 7.6% of the sample comes from the top ten.

The entry originates in a study of blood T cell repertoires in COVID-19 (dated by TCRdb to about 2020). For the study in its entirety: The collaborator samples originated in the United States, Italy and Spain and spanned the acute and convalescent phases of COVID-19. The material from the prospective study consisted of cDNA or gDNA derived from T cells, B-cell-depleted T cells, or PBMCs. Subjects who had been exposed to COVID-19, were actively infected with it, or had recovered from it provided the deeply sampled blood TCRbeta repertoires that made up the dataset. A freely available public database, intended as a resource for researchers studying the immune response to SARS-CoV-2, is where the repertoires were released. The samples were drawn from two sources: the first 160 participants of the ongoing ImmuneRACE study, and 1,000 to 1,500 subjects contributed by 6 global collaborators. The sample metadata nearly always contained a de-identified subject ID, COVID-19 status, age in years and sex. Where HLA class I and class II types were available, the types were taken from metadata supplied by the sample provider, not from assay-based typing.

Here is what the overall study found, with its caveats: The quantity of clinical and demographic metadata differed by source and by participant and was supplied without curation.

The source of this sequence is a human donor in a cohort sampled during active COVID-19. The sample was peripheral blood. The chain is made from TRBV11-3 and TRBJ2-1, and 9 bases in between align with TRBD2. The CDR3 protein sequence reads: CATSPGLANNEQFF. In nucleotides, the sequence is TGTGCCACCTCACCGGGACTAGCTAATAATGAGCAGTTCTTC.